What follows are 3 T cell receptor beta chains derived from one specimen sequenced in a study of cytomegalovirus exposure and HLA in healthy donors. The PCR was carried out with 60 Vbeta primers and 13 Jbeta primers. Clones were sequenced by immunoSEQ multiplex PCR, and TCRdb holds only the in-frame ones, with some missing. The profile shows about 200,000 clones, more than 75% of them singletons. Input material: PBMCs. The receptors come from a male donor in good health and CMV-seropositive.

The chain has TRBV7-2 and TRBJ2-3; unclear D gene. The V end lost 2 bases, the J end lost 4 bases, and 7 bases lay between the germline ends. Germline CDR1 is SGHTA and CDR2 is FQGNSA. The CDR3 runs to 13 residues. CDR3 in DNA: TGTGCCAGCAGCTTATCCACGGCAGATACGCAGTATTTT. This codes for CASSLSTADTQYF.

The V gene is TRBV9, the J gene TRBJ2-1; D ambiguous. The V gene's germline CDR1 is SGDLS and CDR2 YYNGEE. The CDR3 totals 12 residues. The V end lost 3 bases, the J end lost 6 bases, and 7 bases lay between the germline ends. The CDR3 DNA is TGTGCCAGCAGCGGAGGTATCAATGAGCAGTTCTTC. It specifies CASSGGINEQFF. Combining the CDR3 with reference TRBV9 and TRBJ2-1 gives the whole variable domain DSGVTQTPKHLITATGQRVTLRCSPRSGDLSVYWYQQSLDQGLQFLIQYYNGEERAKGNILERFSAQQFPDLHSELNLSSLELGDSALYFCASSGGINEQFFGPGTRLTVL.

J is TRBJ1-2 and V is TRBV9; TRBD1 aligns across 9 bases. This CDR3 has 13 amino acids. Germline CDR1 and CDR2: SGDLS and YYNGEE. The junction had 5 bases not matched to a gene; V was cut back by 4 bases and J by 7 bases. The CDR3: CASSLQGAVGYTF. For the CDR3, the DNA is TGTGCCAGCAGCCTACAGGGGGCAGTTGGCTACACCTTC.